The 26 T cell receptor beta chains presented below share a single source sample, sequenced in a study of T cell changes during pregnancy in multiple sclerosis. Assay used: immunoSEQ multiplex PCR; TCRdb lists only in-frame clones, some missing. Here the sample spans 65,000 or so clones, less than 95% being singletons. Sequenced material: peripheral blood, taken in the second trimester of pregnancy. These receptors originate from a female donor in good health, enrolled as a control in a pregnancy study.

The chain links TRBV5-1 to TRBJ2-1; 8 bases line up with TRBD2. The CDR3 runs to 15 residues. Germline V lookup: CDR1 SGHRS, CDR2 YFSETQ. Trimming cost V 2 bases and J 2 bases; bases outside gene matches: 3. The CDR3 sequence is CASSFTSGPYNEQFF. In nucleotides, the CDR3 is TGCGCCAGCAGCTTTACTAGCGGACCCTACAATGAGCAGTTCTTC.

CDR3 in amino acids: CASSQVVTGEQYF. The DNA of the CDR3 is TGCGCCAGCAGCCAAGTTGTAACAGGTGAGCAGTACTTC. The rearrangement links TRBV4-1 to TRBJ2-7; weak D call: TRBD1 (5 bases). Trimming pared 1 base from V and 7 bases from J, leaving 11 bases between. CDR1 MGHRA and CDR2 YSYEKL come from the germline V gene. This CDR3 has 13 residues.

This rearrangement joins TRBV27 to TRBJ2-3; 7 bases map to TRBD1. Trimming took 5 bases from V and 2 from J; bases not matched to a gene: 7. Per the germline V gene, CDR1 is MNHEY and CDR2 is SMNVEV (reference sequence). The CDR3 runs to 15 residues. The chain's CDR3 is CASSPRQGVTDTQYF. In nucleotides, the CDR3 is TGTGCCAGCAGTCCACGACAGGGTGTCACAGATACGCAGTATTTT.

The rearrangement links TRBV7-6 to TRBJ2-1, with 8 bases fitting TRBD1. The CDR3 has 14 residues. CDR1 is SGHVS, CDR2 FNYEAQ, per germline. Trimming removed 4 bases from V and 6 bases from J; junction bases left unmatched: 5. The CDR3 DNA reads as TGTGCCAGCAGCTCAGGACAGGGAGGCAATGAGCAGTTCTTC. The encoded protein is CASSSGQGGNEQFF.

The chain recombines TRBV5-1 with TRBJ2-1; 9 bases are shared with TRBD2. From germline, CDR1 is SGHRS and CDR2 YFSETQ. The CDR3 extends over 16 amino acids. Trimming removed 0 bases from V and 9 bases from J; junction bases left unmatched: 10. As DNA, the CDR3 is TGCGCCAGCAGCTTGGCCGTTAGCGGGGGCACGTCTGAGCAGTTCTTC. It codes for CASSLAVSGGTSEQFF.

V is TRBV30 and J is TRBJ1-5, with D uncertain. This CDR3 comprises 14 residues. Germline assignment: CDR1 GTSNPN and CDR2 SVGIG (reference sequence). With 2 bases removed from V and 2 bases from J, the gap between germline ends came to 10 bases. CDR3: CAWSHGGGNQPQHF. The DNA of the CDR3 is TGTGCCTGGAGTCATGGAGGCGGCAATCAGCCCCAGCATTTT.

This clone was seen a few times. V usage is TRBV5-1 and J usage is TRBJ1-6, with a weak D call TRBD1 (5 bases). V was cut by 3 bases and J by 12 bases, with 7 bases left in between. Germline values: CDR1 SGHRS, CDR2 YFSETQ. This CDR3 has 11 residues. The CDR3 here is CASSYGGPLHF. The DNA of the CDR3 is TGCGCCAGCAGCTACGGGGGACCCCTCCACTTT. The full variable domain, in which reference TRBV5-1 and TRBJ1-6 provide the parts outside the CDR3, is KAGVTQTPRYLIKTRGQQVTLSCSPISGHRSVSWYQQTPGQGLQFLFEYFSETQRNKGNFPGRFSGRQFSNSRSEMNVSTLELGDSALYLCASSYGGPLHFGNGTRLTVT.

The CDR3 nucleotides read TGTGCCAGCAGTGCTCGAGGACTAGCCACTTCCGAGCAGTACTTC. Translation gives CASSARGLATSEQYF. The rearrangement joins TRBV2 to TRBJ2-7; TRBD2 matches 8 bases. The CDR3 covers 15 residues. The V and J ends lost 4 bases and 6 bases, in that order; junction bases with no gene match: 11. Looked up from germline, CDR1 is SNHLY and CDR2 is FYNNEI. The whole variable domain, remainder taken from reference TRBV2 and TRBJ2-7, is EPEVTQTPSHQVTQMGQEVILRCVPISNHLYFYWYRQILGQKVEFLVSFYNNEISEKSEIFDDQFSVERPDGSNFTLKIRSTKLEDSAMYFCASSARGLATSEQYFGPGTRLTVT.

The chain carries TRBV2 and TRBJ1-4; D may be TRBD1 (6 bases). The CDR3 extends over 14 amino acids. V was shortened by 9 bases and J by 7 bases, with 18 bases between the two germline ends. The germline V gene encodes CDR1 SNHLY and CDR2 FYNNEI. The CDR3 region has the DNA TGTGCCAGTAGCATTGGGGACACTCCTGAAAAACTGTTTTTT. Residues: CASSIGDTPEKLFF.

This chain links TRBV27 with TRBJ1-2; 7 positions match TRBD1. CDR1 and CDR2 from the germline V gene are MNHEY and SMNVEV (reference sequence). V shed 8 bases and J 5 bases; nucleotides not matched to a gene: 8. The CDR3 has 13 residues. The CDR3 loop reads CASAYRGRYGYTF. The CDR3 DNA sequence: TGTGCCAGCGCTTACAGGGGCAGGTATGGCTACACCTTC.

The J gene is TRBJ2-7, the V gene TRBV27, with 9 bases fitting TRBD1. Germline lookup yields CDR1 MNHEY and CDR2 SMNVEV (reference sequence). Losses at the gene ends were 4 bases for V and 3 bases for J; bases not matched to a gene: 4. This CDR3 is built from 14 residues. CDR3 sequence reads: CASSWTGEGYEQYF. The CDR3 DNA follows: TGTGCCAGCAGTTGGACAGGGGAGGGCTACGAGCAGTACTTC.

The rearrangement links TRBV6-1 to TRBJ2-5; TRBD2 might be the D (5 bases). Trimming stripped 2 bases from V and 0 bases from J, with 10 bases between. CDR1 and CDR2 from the germline V gene are MNHNS and SASEGT. The CDR3 has 15 amino acids. CDR3 sequence reads: CASSETGSYQETQYF. The DNA of the CDR3 is TGTGCCAGCAGTGAAACGGGATCCTACCAAGAGACCCAGTACTTC.

The chain is built from TRBV7-9 and TRBJ2-1; tentatively, D is TRBD1 (6 bases). The germline V and J ends were trimmed by 3 bases and 8 bases, with 8 bases remaining between them. Germline CDR1 SEHNR, CDR2 FQNEAQ (reference sequence). The CDR3 is 12 amino acids. The CDR3: CASSFKGDEQFF. The CDR3 nucleotides read TGTGCCAGCAGCTTCAAGGGGGATGAGCAGTTCTTC.

This clone was detected a few times. V usage is TRBV7-9 and J usage is TRBJ2-1, with 15 bases matching TRBD2. The V gene's germline CDR1 is SEHNR and CDR2 FQNEAQ (reference sequence). V was clipped by 6 bases and J by 8 bases; unmatched bases: 11. The CDR3 covers 17 residues. The CDR3 is CASSPGTSGRSFDEQFF. In nucleotides, the CDR3 is TGTGCCAGCAGTCCTGGGACTAGCGGGAGGTCATTTGATGAGCAGTTCTTC. Looking up the rest from reference TRBV7-9 and TRBJ2-1 gives the full variable domain: DTGVSQNPRHKITKRGQNVTFRCDPISEHNRLYWYRQTLGQGPEFLTYFQNEAQLEKSRLLSDRFSAERPKGSFSTLEIQRTEQGDSAMYLCASSPGTSGRSFDEQFFGPGTRLTVL.

The V and J genes are TRBV9 and TRBJ2-5; 8 bases agree with TRBD2. CDR3 size: 14 residues. The germline V gene encodes CDR1 SGDLS and CDR2 YYNGEE. V was pared by 4 bases and J by 5 bases, with 7 bases of the junction left unmatched. CDR3 amino acids: CASSPQGLVETQYF. The CDR3 nucleotides read TGTGCCAGCAGCCCCCAGGGACTAGTTGAGACCCAGTACTTC.

This clone was detected a few times. The chain couples TRBV7-9 to TRBJ2-2; possible D gene TRBD2, 6 bases. Per germline, CDR1 SEHNR and CDR2 FQNEAQ (reference sequence). There are 16 residues in the CDR3. V lost 5 bases and J 0 bases, leaving 13 bases between the germline ends. CDR3 loop: CASSELGTANTGELFF. Written as DNA, the CDR3 is TGTGCCAGCAGCGAACTCGGGACTGCGAACACCGGGGAGCTGTTTTTT.

J is TRBJ2-2 and V is TRBV2, with D tentatively TRBD2 (5 bases). CDR3 size: 14 residues. V was cut by 8 bases and J by 6 bases, with 16 bases left in between. Germline assignment: CDR1 SNHLY and CDR2 FYNNEI. CDR3 sequence: CASSGGFLAGELFF. The CDR3 nucleotides are TGTGCCAGCTCAGGAGGATTTTTGGCCGGGGAGCTGTTTTTT.

This chain uses TRBV6-5 with TRBJ2-1; 7 positions agree with TRBD2. Losses at the gene ends were 6 bases for V and 1 base for J; bases not matched to a gene: 6. The CDR3 spans 15 residues. Germline V gene lookup returns CDR1 MNHEY and CDR2 SVGAGI. This CDR3 reads CASSQAGSSYNEQFF. CDR3 in DNA: TGTGCCAGCAGCCAAGCGGGAAGTTCCTACAATGAGCAGTTCTTC.

CDR3 DNA sequence: TGTGCCAGCAGCGGGACACAGAACACTGAAGCTTTCTTT. This sequence encodes CASSGTQNTEAFF. V gene TRBV6-6 combines with J gene TRBJ1-1, with D tentatively TRBD1 (6 bases). CDR1 and CDR2 from the germline V gene are MNHNY and SVGAGI (reference sequence). V lost 6 bases to trimming and J lost 1 base, with 9 bases between them. CDR3 length: 13 amino acids.

In DNA, the CDR3 is TGTGCCAGCAGGCCACAGGGGGCTGAGACCCAGTACTTC. It codes for CASRPQGAETQYF. This chain connects TRBV28 to TRBJ2-5, with 9 bases aligning to TRBD1. The CDR3 extends over 13 amino acids. V lost 6 bases and J lost 5; bases outside the gene matches: 4. Germline-derived CDR1 and CDR2 are MDHEN and SYDVKM.

The J gene is TRBJ2-6, the V gene TRBV18, with 7 bases lining up with TRBD2. The CDR3 contains 18 residues. V lost 3 bases, J lost 4 bases, and 12 bases stayed unmatched. Germline CDR1 reads KGHSH; CDR2 reads LQKENI. The CDR3 reads CASSPAAGELVGANVLTF. CDR3 in DNA: TGTGCCAGCTCACCGGCGGCGGGAGAACTGGTAGGGGCCAACGTCCTGACTTTC.

The CDR3 here is CASSTPPPGTQYF. The CDR3 DNA reads as TGTGCCAGCAGCACCCCCCCGCCCGGGACTCAGTACTTC. The chain carries TRBV21-1 and TRBJ2-7; the listed D gene, TRBD2, was not tested against the DNA. TRBV21-1 has pseudogene status. The CDR3 runs 13 residues.

The CDR3 DNA reads TGCGCCAGCAGCCAAGTGTCAGGATACAATCAGCCCCAGCATTTT. Translated: CASSQVSGYNQPQHF. J is TRBJ1-5 and V is TRBV4-1; D call uncertain. Between the trimmed V and J ends, which lost 1 base and 3 bases, there was a span of 10 bases. The CDR3 is made up of 15 amino acids. Germline loops: CDR1 MGHRA, CDR2 YSYEKL.

This rearrangement joins TRBV13 to TRBJ1-3, with 8 bases identical to TRBD1. The ends lost 4 bases at V and 2 bases at J; junction bases unmatched: 1. Germline loops: CDR1 PRHDT, CDR2 FYEKMQ (reference sequence). The CDR3 sequence is 14 residues long. CDR3 sequence: CASSSGQAGNTIYF. CDR3 coding DNA: TGTGCCAGCAGCTCGGGACAGGCTGGAAACACCATATATTTT.

The J gene is TRBJ2-6, the V gene TRBV15, with 9 positions matching TRBD1. The CDR3 extends over 17 amino acids. V was pared by 1 base and J by 4 bases, with 5 bases of the junction left unmatched. Germline V CDR1 and CDR2: LNHNV, YYDKDF (reference sequence). CDR3 residues: CATSRGDRDTGANVLTF. For the CDR3, the DNA is TGTGCCACCAGCAGAGGGGACAGGGATACGGGGGCCAACGTCCTGACTTTC.

The chain joins TRBV29-1 to TRBJ1-2, with D perhaps matching TRBD1 (6 bases). V was trimmed by 4 bases and J by 3 bases, leaving 12 bases between them. Germline CDR1 is SQVTM and CDR2 is ANQGSEA. The CDR3 loop spans 13 amino acids. As DNA, the CDR3 is TGCAGCGTTGTCCGGGACACCTACTATGGCTACACCTTC. This encodes CSVVRDTYYGYTF.